This T cell receptor beta chain originates from a study of blood T cell repertoires in COVID-19. At the level of the study: Samples of COVID-19 (acute and convalescent) were obtained from the United States, Italy and Spain. PBMCs, B-cell-depleted T cells, or T cells were the source of the cDNA or gDNA that made up the material.

Per the authors' pipeline: Estimation of nucleated cell counts relied on the amplification of reference gene primers. TCRdb's table, derived via immunoSEQ multiplex PCR, lists solely in-frame clones and lacks some. Clonal size and the V and J genes are those of that table, whereas D and trimming came from the DNA. The table lists 200,000 to 250,000 clones, around nine tenths of them singletons. This clonotype originated in a man aged 18 to 30 with active or convalescent COVID-19. Input material: peripheral blood.

CDR3 bases: TGTGCCAGCAGTTTTCGTTCGAGACTAGCGGGAATCAATGAGCAGTTCTTC. The encoded protein is CASSFRSRLAGINEQFF. The V call is TRBV6-2 or TRBV6-3, the J call TRBJ2-1; 11 bases map to TRBD2. The trim removed 4 bases at V and 6 bases at J, leaving 11 bases unmatched. There are 17 residues in the CDR3. CDR1 and CDR2 from the germline V gene are MNHEY and SVGEGT.